Listed below are T cell receptor beta chains from one sample, sequenced in a study of T cell clones after liver transplantation. Profiled with immunoSEQ multiplex PCR; TCRdb holds only in-frame clones, not every one. The sample records some 75,000 clones, over 70% being singletons. The sequenced sample was CD4+ T cells from blood, obtained before liver transplant. The receptors were gathered from a human donor who received a liver transplant. Each CDR3 is given with its conserved first and last residue. A D gene is named only where the DNA matches it firmly. Size tells how often a clone was seen (once, few, many) or the class of an expanded clone, and some rows leave it out.

DNA: TGTGCCAGCAATGCCCTAGGCAAAACTAACTATGGCTACACCTTC; CDR3: CASNALGKTNYGYTF; V: TRBV27; size: .; D: .; J: TRBJ1-2
DNA: TGTGCCAGCAGCTCTGGACGGATTAACACTGAAGCTTTCTTT; CDR3: CASSSGRINTEAFF; V: TRBV7-3; size: .; D: .; J: TRBJ1-1
DNA: TGCGCCAGCAGCTTGAGACCCACCGGGGAGCTGTTTTTT; CDR3: CASSLRPTGELFF; V: TRBV5-1; size: .; D: .; J: TRBJ2-2
DNA: TGCGCCAGCAGCCAAGAGCTGCTCGGGGTAATATCCTACGAGCAGTACTTC; CDR3: CASSQELLGVISYEQYF; V: TRBV4-1; size: once; D: .; J: TRBJ2-7
DNA: TGTGCCAGCAGTTTGGTGGTCCCAACGACAGATACGCAGTATTTT; CDR3: CASSLVVPTTDTQYF; V: TRBV28; size: .; D: .; J: TRBJ2-3
DNA: TGCGCCAGCAGTGAGGTACGAGATTCCACCATATATTTT; CDR3: CASSEVRDSTIYF; V: TRBV10-2; size: .; D: .; J: TRBJ1-3
DNA: TGTGCCAGCAGTGAACGGCAAATGAGGGCTGAAGCTTTCTTT; CDR3: CASSERQMRAEAFF; V: TRBV6-1; size: .; D: .; J: TRBJ1-1
DNA: TGTGCCAGCCTCCAGGGGGCAGGCTATGGCTACACCTTC; CDR3: CASLQGAGYGYTF; V: TRBV2; size: .; D: TRBD1; J: TRBJ1-2
DNA: TGTGCCAGCAGTCCAGGGGGCCCCCCGGGTTATCAGCCCCAGCATTTT; CDR3: CASSPGGPPGYQPQHF; V: TRBV28; size: .; D: TRBD1; J: TRBJ1-5
DNA: TGTGCCAGCAGTTACTCGAGTGGACAGGGTGGAGCTTTCTTT; CDR3: CASSYSSGQGGAFF; V: TRBV6-5; size: .; D: TRBD1; J: TRBJ1-1
DNA: TGTGCCAGCCGAAGGACCGGGGCCAACGTCCTGACTTTC; CDR3: CASRRTGANVLTF; V: TRBV6-5; size: .; D: .; J: TRBJ2-6
DNA: TGTGCCAGCAGCCCGGCGACAGGGGGCATTAAAAACATTCAGTACTTC; CDR3: CASSPATGGIKNIQYF; V: TRBV7-2; size: .; D: TRBD1; J: TRBJ2-4
DNA: TGTGCCAGCAGCTTAGAGCGCGCCCAGCCCCAGCATTTT; CDR3: CASSLERAQPQHF; V: TRBV7-9; size: .; D: .; J: TRBJ1-5
DNA: TGTGCCAGCAGCTTAGCGGTAGGGGGGGGCTATAGCAATCAGCCCCAGCATTTT; CDR3: CASSLAVGGGYSNQPQHF; V: TRBV7-9; size: .; D: .; J: TRBJ1-5
DNA: TGTGCCAGCAGTCGCCAGAGGGGCGACGGCTACACCTTC; CDR3: CASSRQRGDGYTF; V: TRBV7-2; size: many; D: .; J: TRBJ1-2
DNA: TGTGCCAGCAGTAACAGGGGGGCAGGGTCCACTGAAGCTTTCTTT; CDR3: CASSNRGAGSTEAFF; V: TRBV6-5; size: .; D: TRBD1; J: TRBJ1-1
DNA: TGCGCCAGCAGCCTAGGGACGGGGACGACCTACGAGCAGTACTTC; CDR3: CASSLGTGTTYEQYF; V: TRBV5-1; size: .; D: .; J: TRBJ2-7